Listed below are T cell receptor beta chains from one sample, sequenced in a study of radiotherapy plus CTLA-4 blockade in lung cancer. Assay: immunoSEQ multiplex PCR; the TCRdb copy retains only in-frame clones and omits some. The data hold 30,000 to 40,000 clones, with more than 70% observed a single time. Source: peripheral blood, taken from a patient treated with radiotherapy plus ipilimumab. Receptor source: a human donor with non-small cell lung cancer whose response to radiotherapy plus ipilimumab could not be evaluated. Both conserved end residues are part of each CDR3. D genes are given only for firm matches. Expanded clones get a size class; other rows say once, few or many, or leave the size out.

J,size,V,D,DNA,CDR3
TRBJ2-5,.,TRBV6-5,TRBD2,TGTGCCAGCAGTTACGGACTAGCGGGAGGCCAAGAGACCCAGTACTTC,CASSYGLAGGQETQYF
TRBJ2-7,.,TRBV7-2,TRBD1,TGTGCCAGCAGCGTAAGCAGGGGGCTCGAGTACTACGAGCAGTACTTC,CASSVSRGLEYYEQYF
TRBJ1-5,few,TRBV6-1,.,TGTGCCAGCAGAGGCGGACTCTTCGGGCAGCCCCAGCATTTT,CASRGGLFGQPQHF
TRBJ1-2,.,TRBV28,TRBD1,TGTGCCAGCAGTTTACTCATAGGACAGGGGATCTATGGCTACACCTTC,CASSLLIGQGIYGYTF
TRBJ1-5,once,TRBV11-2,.,TGTGCCAGCAGCTTACTTCGCGGTCAGCCCCAGCATTTT,CASSLLRGQPQHF
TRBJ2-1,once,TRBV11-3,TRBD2,TGTGCCAGCAGCCGGGAGGCAGGCGCCAATGAGCAGTTCTTC,CASSREAGANEQFF
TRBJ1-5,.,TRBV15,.,TGTGCCACCAGCAGAGATTACAGCTATAGCAATCAGCCCCAGCATTTT,CATSRDYSYSNQPQHF
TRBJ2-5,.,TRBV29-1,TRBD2,TGCAGCGTTGGGGGACTAGCGGGGGAGACCCAGTACTTC,CSVGGLAGETQYF
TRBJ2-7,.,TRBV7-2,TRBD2,TGTGCCAGCAGCTTAAGGGCGGGAGGGACCTACGAGCAGTACTTC,CASSLRAGGTYEQYF
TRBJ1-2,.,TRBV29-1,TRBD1,TGCAGCGTTGAAGACTCGACAGGGAACAACTATGGCTACACCTTC,CSVEDSTGNNYGYTF
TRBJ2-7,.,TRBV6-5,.,TGTGCCAGCAGCCACAGCCTCTACGAGCAGTACTTC,CASSHSLYEQYF
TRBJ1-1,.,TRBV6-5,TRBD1,TGTGCCAGCAGTCGAGGGGACAGGGGGAACACTGAAGCTTTCTTT,CASSRGDRGNTEAFF
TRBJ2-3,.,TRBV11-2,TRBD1,TGTGCCAGCAGCTTAGGGACAGGGGGCGGGGGATACACAGATACGCAGTATTTT,CASSLGTGGGGYTDTQYF
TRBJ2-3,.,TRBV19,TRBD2,TGTGCCAGTAGTGACCCCCGAACCGGGACTAGCGGGAGAAGGGATACGCAGTATTTT,CASSDPRTGTSGRRDTQYF
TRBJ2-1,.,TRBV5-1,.,TGCGCCAGCAGCTTGGCCGGGGATACCTACAATGAGCAGTTCTTC,CASSLAGDTYNEQFF
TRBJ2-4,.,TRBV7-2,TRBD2,TGTGCCAGCAGCTTAGCTCTAGCGGGGAAAAACATTCAGTACTTC,CASSLALAGKNIQYF
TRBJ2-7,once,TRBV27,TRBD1,TGTGCCAGCAGTTTATCGACAGGGTACGAGCAGTACTTC,CASSLSTGYEQYF
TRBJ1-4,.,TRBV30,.,TGTGCCTGGAGTGTATGGGGCAGTAATGAAAAACTGTTTTTT,CAWSVWGSNEKLFF
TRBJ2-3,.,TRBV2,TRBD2,TGTGCCAGCAGTAGGCGGGAGGCCCCTACAGATACGCAGTATTTT,CASSRREAPTDTQYF
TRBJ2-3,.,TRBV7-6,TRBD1,TGTGCCAGCAGCTCCCAGGGGGTTGGCACAGATACGCAGTATTTT,CASSSQGVGTDTQYF
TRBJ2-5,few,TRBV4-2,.,TGTGCCAGCAGCCAAGATCAGGGGCGGGGGGAGACCCAGTACTTC,CASSQDQGRGETQYF
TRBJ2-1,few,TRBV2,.,TGTGCCAGCAGTGAAATCGCAGGTGAGCAGTTCTTC,CASSEIAGEQFF
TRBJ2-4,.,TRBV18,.,TGTGCCAGCTCACCCGTAGCGGACCAAGCCAAAAACATTCAGTACTTC,CASSPVADQAKNIQYF
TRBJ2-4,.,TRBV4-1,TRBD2,TGCGCCAGCAGCCAAGATCGGGGGGGCTCGCTAAAAAACATTCAGTACTTC,CASSQDRGGSLKNIQYF
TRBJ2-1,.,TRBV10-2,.,TGCGCCAGCGCGGCTACCTCCTACAATGAGCAGTTCTTC,CASAATSYNEQFF
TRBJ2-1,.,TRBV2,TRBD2,TGTGCCAGCAGTGAAGTAGCGGGGCGGCAGTTCTTC,CASSEVAGRQFF
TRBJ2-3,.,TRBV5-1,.,TGCGCCAGCAGCCCGGGTGGGACAGATACGCAGTATTTT,CASSPGGTDTQYF
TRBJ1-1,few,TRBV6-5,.,TGTGCCAAACTAAACAGGATGAACACTGAAGCTTTCTTT,CAKLNRMNTEAFF
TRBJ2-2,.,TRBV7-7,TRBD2,TGTGCCAGCAGCCCTAGCGGGAGGGCCCGGACCGGGGAGCTGTTTTTT,CASSPSGRARTGELFF
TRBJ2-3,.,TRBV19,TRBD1,TGTGCCAGTAGTATAGAGGGACCCGGGACAGGGACAAGCACAGATACGCAGTATTTT,CASSIEGPGTGTSTDTQYF
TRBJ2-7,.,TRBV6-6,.,TGTGCCAGCAGTTTACTCACCGCGGGCCCTTCCTACGAGCAGTACTTC,CASSLLTAGPSYEQYF
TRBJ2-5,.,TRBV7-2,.,TGTGCCAGCAGCTTATATCGGGGGTGGACACAAGAGACCCAGTACTTC,CASSLYRGWTQETQYF
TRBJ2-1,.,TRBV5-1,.,TGCGCCAGCAGCTTGGACCCTAACAATGAGCAGTTCTTC,CASSLDPNNEQFF
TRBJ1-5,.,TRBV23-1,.,TGCGCCAGCAGTCAATATTCGTCTGGCAATCAGCCCCAGCATTTT,CASSQYSSGNQPQHF
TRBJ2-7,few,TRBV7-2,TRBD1,TGTGCCAGCAGCTTCTCTTTGGGACAGGGTGCGTCCTACGAGCAGTACTTC,CASSFSLGQGASYEQYF
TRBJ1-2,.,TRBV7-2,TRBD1,TGTGCCAGCAGTTTGGGGTCGGGGACAGGGGGGGGTGGCTACACCTTC,CASSLGSGTGGGGYTF
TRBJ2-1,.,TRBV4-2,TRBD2,TGTGCCAGCAGCCAAGACGGGACTAGCGGGAGCTTTTTGAATGAGCAGTTCTTC,CASSQDGTSGSFLNEQFF
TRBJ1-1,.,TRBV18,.,TGTGCCAGCTCACCCCCGACAGACCCGATTAAGGCTTTCTTT,CASSPPTDPIKAFF
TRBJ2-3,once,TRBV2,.,TGTGCCAGCAGTGAAGAATTGCGGAGCACAGATACGCAGTATTTT,CASSEELRSTDTQYF
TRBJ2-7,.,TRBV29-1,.,TGCAGCGCCAAATTCGGAGGGGTCTCCTACGAGCAGTACTTC,CSAKFGGVSYEQYF
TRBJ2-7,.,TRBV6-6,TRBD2,TGTGCCAGCAGTCTCACTAGCGGGAGGGACGAGCAGTACTTC,CASSLTSGRDEQYF
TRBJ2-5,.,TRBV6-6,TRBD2,TGTGCCAGCAGTTTCACTAGCGGGAGGTACCAAGAGACCCAGTACTTC,CASSFTSGRYQETQYF
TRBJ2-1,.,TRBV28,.,TGTGCCAGCAGTTTTTCCCGGGTGGGGCAGTTCTTC,CASSFSRVGQFF